This TCR beta chain is drawn from a study of regulatory T cells in long-lasting Graves disease. The authors built TCR beta libraries using iRepertoire HTBI primers and Arm-PCR of CDR3 regions. TCRdb reprocessed the multiplex PCR reads with MiXCR, giving one entry per CDR3 protein. The sample shows 450,000 to 650,000 distinct CDR3 sequences, approximately 16% of them seen only once. This clonotype was observed at least ten times. Its antigen is undetermined. This CDR3 has 16 amino acids. V shed 2 bases, J shed 0 bases, and the junction held 4 bases outside the gene matches. The germline CDR1 and CDR2 sequences are MNHEY and SMNVEV (reference sequence). Study results and caveats: Patients with persistent disease showed a bias toward TRBV28, TRBJ1-2 and TRBJ2-5.

Documented time point: newly diagnosed GD, antithyroid drugs for less than 3 months. Following extraction of RNA from PBMCs, that RNA was used to make the TCR library. Staff drew around 8.5 milliliters of peripheral blood into EDTA tubes. This same sample was also taken into another study, of T cells in Graves' hyperthyroidism and ophthalmopathy. Per that paper: The model predicted ophthalmopathy a median roughly six months before onset.

This chain joins TRBV27 and TRBJ2-1; 7 nucleotides agree with TRBD1. The clonotype originates from a woman between 40 and 65 years old with Graves disease. The sample was peripheral blood mononuclear cells (PBMCs), taken at new diagnosis, from a patient treated with antithyroid drugs. The CDR3 sequence: CASSLTGAISYNEQFF. The CDR3, as DNA: TGTGCCAGCAGTTTAACAGGGGCTATCTCCTACAATGAGCAGTTCTTC.